These 3 T cell receptor beta chains were all obtained from the same sample, sequenced in a study of blood T cell repertoires in COVID-19. The assay was immunoSEQ multiplex PCR, and TCRdb's table has in-frame clones only and misses some. This table has approximately 350,000 clones, around 91% appearing once. The sequenced sample consisted of PBMCs or T cells enriched from blood (not recorded which). Every receptor here comes from a man aged 18 to 29 who had recovered from COVID-19.

The chain carries TRBV10-3 and TRBJ2-2; 12 nucleotides match TRBD1. The germline V gene encodes CDR1 ENHRY and CDR2 SYGVKD. Unmatched junction bases numbered 6, after V lost 0 bases and J lost 7 bases. CDR3 length equals 17 residues. The CDR3 here is CAISESRGTGGVGELFF. The CDR3, as DNA: TGTGCCATCAGTGAGTCCAGGGGGACAGGGGGCGTCGGGGAGCTGTTTTTT.

The table lists this clone with a count of one. The chain is built from TRBV5-1 and TRBJ2-5, with 12 bases identical to TRBD2. The CDR3 has 14 residues. V trimming: 4 bases; J trimming: 5 bases; junction bases outside the gene matches: 3. Germline lookup yields CDR1 SGHRS and CDR2 YFSETQ. CDR3 DNA sequence: TGCGCCAGCAGCCTGGGGACTAGCGGGGAGACCCAGTACTTC. Translation: CASSLGTSGETQYF.

V gene TRBV28 combines with J gene TRBJ2-3; TRBD2 matches at 8 bases. Germline CDR1 and CDR2: MDHEN and SYDVKM. This CDR3 has 14 residues. The V segment lost 5 bases and the J segment 8 bases; nucleotides outside the gene matches: 9. The CDR3 spells CASSQRERYLTQYF. CDR3 sequence (DNA): TGTGCCAGCAGTCAGCGGGAGAGATACCTTACGCAGTATTTT.